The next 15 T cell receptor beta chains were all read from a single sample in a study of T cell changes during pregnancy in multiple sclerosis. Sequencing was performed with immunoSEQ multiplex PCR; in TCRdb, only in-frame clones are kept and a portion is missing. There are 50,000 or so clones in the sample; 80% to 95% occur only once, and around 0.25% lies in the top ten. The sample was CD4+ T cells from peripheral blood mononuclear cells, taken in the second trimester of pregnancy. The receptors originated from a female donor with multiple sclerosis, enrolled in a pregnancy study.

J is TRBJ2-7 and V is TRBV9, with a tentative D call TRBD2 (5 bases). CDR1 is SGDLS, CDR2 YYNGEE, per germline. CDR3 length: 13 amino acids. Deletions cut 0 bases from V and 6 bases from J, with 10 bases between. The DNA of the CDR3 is TGTGCCAGCAGCGTAGGGGCAGAGGGCGAGCAGTACTTC. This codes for CASSVGAEGEQYF.

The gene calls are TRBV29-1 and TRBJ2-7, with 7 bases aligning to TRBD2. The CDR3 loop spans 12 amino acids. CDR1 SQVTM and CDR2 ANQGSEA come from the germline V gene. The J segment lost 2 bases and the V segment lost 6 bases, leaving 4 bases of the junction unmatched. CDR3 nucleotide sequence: TGCAGCGTGGGGGACTACACCTACGAGCAGTACTTC. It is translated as CSVGDYTYEQYF.

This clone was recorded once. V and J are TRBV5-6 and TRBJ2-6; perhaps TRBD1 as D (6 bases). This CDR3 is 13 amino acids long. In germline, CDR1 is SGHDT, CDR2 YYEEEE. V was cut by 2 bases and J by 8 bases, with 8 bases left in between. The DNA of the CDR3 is TGTGCCAGCAGCTTTTGGGACACCAACGTCCTGACTTTC. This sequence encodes CASSFWDTNVLTF. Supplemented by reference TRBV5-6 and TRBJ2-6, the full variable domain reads DAGVTQSPTHLIKTRGQQVTLRCSPKSGHDTVSWYQQALGQGPQFIFQYYEEEERQRGNFPDRFSGHQFPNYSSELNVNALLLGDSALYLCASSFWDTNVLTFGAGSRLTVL.

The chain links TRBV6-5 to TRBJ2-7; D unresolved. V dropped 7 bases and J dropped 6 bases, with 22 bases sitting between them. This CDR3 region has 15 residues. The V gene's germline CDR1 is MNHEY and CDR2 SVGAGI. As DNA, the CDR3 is TGTGCCAGCACCTACACCGGAAGCGTCGTCCGCGAGCAGTACTTC. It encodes CASTYTGSVVREQYF.

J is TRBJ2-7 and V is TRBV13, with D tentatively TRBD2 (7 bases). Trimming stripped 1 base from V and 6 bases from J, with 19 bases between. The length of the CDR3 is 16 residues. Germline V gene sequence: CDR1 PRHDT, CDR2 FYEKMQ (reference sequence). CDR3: CASSLDRLGGDGEQYF. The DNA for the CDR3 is TGTGCCAGCAGCTTAGATCGCTTAGGGGGGGATGGCGAGCAGTACTTC.

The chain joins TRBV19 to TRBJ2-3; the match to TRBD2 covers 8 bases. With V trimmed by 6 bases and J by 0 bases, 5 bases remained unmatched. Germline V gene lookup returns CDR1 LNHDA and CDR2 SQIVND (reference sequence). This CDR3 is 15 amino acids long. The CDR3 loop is CASSDPSGSTDTQYF. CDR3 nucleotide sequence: TGTGCCAGTAGCGATCCTAGCGGGAGCACAGATACGCAGTATTTT.

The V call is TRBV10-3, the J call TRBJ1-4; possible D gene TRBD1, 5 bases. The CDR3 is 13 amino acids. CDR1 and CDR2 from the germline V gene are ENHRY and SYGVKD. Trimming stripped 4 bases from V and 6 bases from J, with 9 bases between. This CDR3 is CAISAGRDEKLFF. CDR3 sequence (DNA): TGTGCCATCAGTGCGGGCAGGGATGAAAAACTGTTTTTT.

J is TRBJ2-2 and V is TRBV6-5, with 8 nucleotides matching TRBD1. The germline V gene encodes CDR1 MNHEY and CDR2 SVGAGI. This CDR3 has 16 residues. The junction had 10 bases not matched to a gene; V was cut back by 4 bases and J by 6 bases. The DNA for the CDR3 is TGTGCCAGCAGTTTTCTTGGACAGGGTGAACCCGGGGAGCTGTTTTTT. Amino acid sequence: CASSFLGQGEPGELFF.

This chain's CDR3 is CASSTGVASGNTIYF. In DNA form, the CDR3 reads TGTGCCAGTAGTACAGGTGTTGCCTCTGGAAACACCATATATTTT. The rearrangement uses TRBV19 and TRBJ1-3, with D uncertain. V was trimmed by 4 bases and J by 0 bases, leaving 10 bases between them. Germline CDR1 LNHDA, CDR2 SQIVND (reference sequence). This CDR3 comprises 15 residues.

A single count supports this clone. CDR3 residues: CASSFSLYEQYF. DNA for the CDR3: TGTGCCAGCAGCTTCTCCCTCTACGAGCAGTACTTC. The rearrangement links TRBV5-6 to TRBJ2-7; D remains unclear. The CDR3 spans 12 residues. The ends were cut back, 2 bases at V and 3 bases at J, with 6 bases in the middle. Germline values: CDR1 SGHDT, CDR2 YYEEEE.

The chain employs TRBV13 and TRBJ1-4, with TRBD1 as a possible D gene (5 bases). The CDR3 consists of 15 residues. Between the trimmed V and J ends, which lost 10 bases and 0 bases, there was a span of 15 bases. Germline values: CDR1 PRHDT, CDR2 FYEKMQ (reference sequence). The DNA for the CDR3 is TGTGCCACCCGCCCAAGGGGTCCAACTAATGAAAAACTGTTTTTT. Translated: CATRPRGPTNEKLFF.

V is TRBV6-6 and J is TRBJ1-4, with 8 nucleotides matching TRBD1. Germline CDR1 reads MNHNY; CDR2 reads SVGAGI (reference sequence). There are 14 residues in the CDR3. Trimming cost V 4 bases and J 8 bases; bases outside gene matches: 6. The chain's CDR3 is CASSWQGANEKLFF. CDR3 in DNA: TGTGCCAGCAGTTGGCAGGGGGCAAACGAAAAACTGTTTTTT.

This chain's CDR3 is CASSLDTLNSPLHF. The CDR3 coding sequence is TGTGCCAGTAGCCTCGACACGCTAAATTCACCCCTCCACTTT. This chain uses TRBV19 with TRBJ1-6; the D is unclear. In germline, CDR1 is LNHDA, CDR2 SQIVND (reference sequence). V dropped 6 bases and J dropped 7 bases, with 13 bases sitting between them. The CDR3 contains 14 residues.

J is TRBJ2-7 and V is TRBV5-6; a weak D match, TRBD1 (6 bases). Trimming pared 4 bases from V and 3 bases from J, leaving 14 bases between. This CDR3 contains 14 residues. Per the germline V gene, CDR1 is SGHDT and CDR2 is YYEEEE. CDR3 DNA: TGTGCCAGCAGCGAGGCCGGGACAATCTACGAGCAGTACTTC. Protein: CASSEAGTIYEQYF. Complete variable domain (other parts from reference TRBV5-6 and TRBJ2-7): DAGVTQSPTHLIKTRGQQVTLRCSPKSGHDTVSWYQQALGQGPQFIFQYYEEEERQRGNFPDRFSGHQFPNYSSELNVNALLLGDSALYLCASSEAGTIYEQYFGPGTRLTVT.

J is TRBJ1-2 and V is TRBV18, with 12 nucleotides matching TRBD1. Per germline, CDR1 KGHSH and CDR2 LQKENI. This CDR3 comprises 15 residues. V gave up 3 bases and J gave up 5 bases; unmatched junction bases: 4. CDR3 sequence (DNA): TGTGCCAGCTCACCGGGACAGGGGGCCTTTTATGGCTACACCTTC. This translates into CASSPGQGAFYGYTF.